The 28 T cell receptor beta chains in this list originate from one sample, sequenced in a study of response to subunit inactivated influenza vaccine. TCRdb ran MiXCR on the RT-PCR reads and lists one entry per CDR3 protein. The sample lists under 850,000 distinct CDR3 sequences, about 18% occurring once. The material sequenced was PBMCs from blood, taken around 5 days after vaccination. The origin of the receptors is a man between 50 and 59 years old who received an inactivated influenza vaccine.

The sample holds many counts of this clonotype. The J gene is TRBJ2-1, the V gene TRBV20-1; 15 nucleotides line up with TRBD2. This CDR3 has 15 amino acids. Trimming removed 3 bases from V and 9 bases from J; junction bases left unmatched: 6. CDR1 and CDR2 from the germline V gene are DFQATT and SNEGSKA (reference sequence). CDR3 nucleotides: TGCAGTGCTAGGGGACTAGCGGGAGGAGGGCGTGAGCAGTTCTTC. This translates into CSARGLAGGGREQFF.

The chain's CDR3 is CSARSYTHPTSAHPYEQYF. CDR3 nucleotide sequence: TGCAGTGCTAGATCCTATACCCATCCGACTAGCGCACATCCCTACGAGCAGTACTTC. V usage is TRBV20-1 and J usage is TRBJ2-7, with 8 bases aligning to TRBD2. The CDR3 is made up of 19 amino acids. Germline V CDR1 and CDR2: DFQATT, SNEGSKA (reference sequence). V gave up 2 bases and J gave up 2 bases; unmatched junction bases: 20.

This clonotype has a count of ten or more. V usage is TRBV4-2 and J usage is TRBJ2-1; 9 nucleotides match TRBD2. This CDR3 is built from 15 residues. Germline V gives CDR1 LGHNA, CDR2 YNFKEQ. Trimming took 8 bases from V and 2 from J; bases not matched to a gene: 7. The CDR3 DNA follows: TGTGCCAGCGCCTGGGCTAGCGGGACCTACAATGAGCAGTTCTTC. Protein: CASAWASGTYNEQFF.

This clonotype was detected a few times. J is TRBJ2-1 and V is TRBV7-9; 7 bases line up with TRBD2. V lost 3 bases to trimming and J lost 8 bases; unmatched junction nucleotides: 7. Germline CDR1 reads SEHNR; CDR2 reads FQNEAQ (reference sequence). This CDR3 has 14 residues. This CDR3 reads CASSFPPGRYEQFF. For the CDR3, the DNA is TGTGCCAGCAGCTTCCCCCCCGGGAGGTATGAGCAGTTCTTC.

There are a few counts of this clonotype. The chain carries TRBV28 and TRBJ1-1, with a possible D match to TRBD1 (6 bases). The CDR3 runs to 14 residues. V was trimmed by 6 bases and J by 1 base, leaving 12 bases between them. The germline CDR1 and CDR2 sequences are MDHEN and SYDVKM. Written as DNA, the CDR3 is TGTGCCAGCAGCCTCGGGACACCGAACACTGAAGCTTTCTTT. This gives the protein CASSLGTPNTEAFF.

This chain connects TRBV6-2 or TRBV6-3 to TRBJ1-6; D remains unclear. This CDR3 region has 17 residues. The V gene lost 8 bases and the J gene lost 0 bases, with 17 bases spanning the gap. Germline CDR1 is MNHEY and CDR2 is SVGEGT. The CDR3 sequence: CASGPPTRSSYNSPLHF. CDR3 DNA sequence: TGTGCCAGCGGGCCCCCGACGAGGAGCTCCTATAATTCACCCCTCCACTTT.

The chain employs TRBV20-1 and TRBJ2-3; the D gene is possibly TRBD2 (6 bases). The germline V and J ends were trimmed by 5 bases and 2 bases, with 17 bases remaining between them. This CDR3 comprises 15 residues. Germline assignment: CDR1 DFQATT and CDR2 SNEGSKA (reference sequence). The CDR3 nucleotides are TGCAGTGCTGGGGGGACGGGCAAGTACACAGATACGCAGTATTTT. Translated, it gives CSAGGTGKYTDTQYF.

This clonotype came up a few times. V gene TRBV2 combines with J gene TRBJ2-1, with D tentatively TRBD1 (5 bases). This CDR3 is 13 amino acids long. Trimming pared 3 bases from V and 9 bases from J, leaving 12 bases between. Germline V gene sequence: CDR1 SNHLY, CDR2 FYNNEI. This CDR3 reads CASSDQGWGEQFF. The CDR3 DNA sequence: TGTGCCAGCAGTGATCAGGGATGGGGTGAGCAGTTCTTC.

The CDR3, as DNA: TGCAGTGCTAGCTCCCTAGCGGGAGTCTCCTACGAGCAGTACTTC. Translation: CSASSLAGVSYEQYF. J is TRBJ2-7 and V is TRBV20-1; TRBD2 matches 10 bases. Per the germline V gene, CDR1 is DFQATT and CDR2 is SNEGSKA (reference sequence). The CDR3 spans 15 residues. V trimming: 3 bases; J trimming: 0 bases; junction bases outside the gene matches: 5.

The chain combines TRBV29-1 with TRBJ2-7; 9 bases align to TRBD1. The CDR3 is made up of 12 amino acids. The germline gives CDR1 SQVTM, CDR2 ANQGSEA. Trimming removed 6 bases from V and 6 bases from J; junction bases left unmatched: 6. The DNA of the CDR3 is TGCAGCGTCGGGACAGGGAACGGCGAGCAGTACTTC. Translating gives CSVGTGNGEQYF.

This clonotype was seen ten or more times. The chain is built from TRBV4-2 and TRBJ1-1; tentative D call: TRBD1 (6 bases). V lost 1 base to trimming and J lost 6 bases, with 9 bases between them. The germline CDR1 and CDR2 sequences are LGHNA and YNFKEQ. The CDR3 has 13 residues. This chain's CDR3 is CASSQVGAAEAFF. As DNA, the CDR3 is TGTGCCAGCAGCCAAGTGGGGGCGGCTGAAGCTTTCTTT.

This clonotype has just a few counts. V gene TRBV15 combines with J gene TRBJ2-3, with 8 bases identical to TRBD2. Per germline, CDR1 LNHNV and CDR2 YYDKDF (reference sequence). CDR3 size: 15 residues. V was clipped by 2 bases and J by 4 bases; unmatched bases: 5. DNA of the CDR3: TGTGCCACCAGCAGAACACGGGGGGGCCCAGATACGCAGTATTTT. It codes for CATSRTRGGPDTQYF.

The gene calls are TRBV20-1 and TRBJ2-1; 10 bases match TRBD2. The V segment lost 1 base and the J segment 4 bases; nucleotides outside the gene matches: 7. Germline values: CDR1 DFQATT, CDR2 SNEGSKA (reference sequence). The CDR3 is 16 residues long. CDR3 sequence: CSARVLAGALYNEQFF. The CDR3 DNA is TGCAGTGCTAGAGTCCTAGCGGGGGCCCTTTACAATGAGCAGTTCTTC.

J is TRBJ2-7 and V is TRBV10-2; perhaps TRBD2 as D (6 bases). Germline loops: CDR1 WSHSY, CDR2 SAAADI. The CDR3 contains 16 residues. The germline V and J ends were trimmed by 6 bases and 0 bases, with 18 bases remaining between them. The CDR3, as DNA: TGCGCCAGCAGACTCACCTCTTACGGGAGCTCCTACGAGCAGTACTTC. Protein sequence: CASRLTSYGSSYEQYF.

The chain uses TRBV11-2 and TRBJ1-1; a weak D match, TRBD1 (5 bases). V was clipped by 0 bases and J by 4 bases, with 9 bases between them. Germline V gene lookup returns CDR1 SGHAT and CDR2 FQNNGV. The CDR3 loop spans 14 amino acids. This chain's CDR3 is CASSLEITGTEAFF. The CDR3 DNA follows: TGTGCCAGCAGCTTAGAAATTACAGGCACTGAAGCTTTCTTT.

This clonotype was observed a handful of times. This chain links TRBV4-3 with TRBJ2-1; D could derive from TRBD1 or TRBD2 (5 bases each). V lost 1 base and J lost 4, with 8 bases in between. This CDR3 is built from 14 residues. Germline lookup yields CDR1 LGHNA and CDR2 YSLEER. CDR3 bases: TGCGCCAGCAGCCAAGGGGACGAGTACAATGAGCAGTTCTTC. Its protein product is CASSQGDEYNEQFF.

This clonotype was counted a few times. The chain combines TRBV4-3 with TRBJ1-4; tentative D call: TRBD1 (6 bases). The CDR3 contains 15 residues. Deletions cut 4 bases from V and 5 bases from J, with 14 bases between. Germline CDR1 LGHNA, CDR2 YSLEER. CDR3 coding DNA: TGCGCCAGCAGCCCCGATTCCGGGGGCAATGAAAAACTGTTTTTT. Its protein is CASSPDSGGNEKLFF.

This clonotype was picked up many times. The chain has TRBV5-1 and TRBJ2-7, with D possibly TRBD2 on 5 matching bases. Germline CDR1 is SGHRS and CDR2 is YFSETQ. The ends were cut back, 0 bases at V and 5 bases at J, with 9 bases in the middle. There are 13 residues in the CDR3. CDR3: CASSLAGINEQYF. CDR3 coding DNA: TGCGCCAGCAGCTTGGCCGGGATCAACGAGCAGTACTTC. The variable domain in full, completed from reference TRBV5-1 and TRBJ2-7, reads KAGVTQTPRYLIKTRGQQVTLSCSPISGHRSVSWYQQTPGQGLQFLFEYFSETQRNKGNFPGRFSGRQFSNSRSEMNVSTLELGDSALYLCASSLAGINEQYFGPGTRLTVT.

This clonotype occurred many times. The chain has TRBV10-3 and TRBJ1-5; D is unclear. The ends were cut back, 6 bases at V and 3 bases at J, with 12 bases in the middle. CDR3 length: 14 residues. Per germline, CDR1 ENHRY and CDR2 SYGVKD. The CDR3 DNA reads TGTGCCATCAGCGAATACAGTGACAATCAGCCCCAGCATTTT. This gives the protein CAISEYSDNQPQHF.

This clonotype has more than one count but fewer than ten. The chain employs TRBV6-1 and TRBJ1-1; D ambiguous. The V end lost 5 bases, the J end lost 1 base, and 11 bases lay between the germline ends. The CDR3 is made up of 14 amino acids. CDR1 MNHNS and CDR2 SASEGT come from the germline V gene. DNA of the CDR3: TGTGCCAGCAGTCAATCCCGGACGAACACTGAAGCTTTCTTT. As protein: CASSQSRTNTEAFF.

This clonotype was found many times. This chain uses TRBV12-3 or TRBV12-4 with TRBJ1-1; tentatively, D is TRBD1 (6 bases). Between the trimmed V and J ends, which lost 6 bases and 0 bases, there was a span of 8 bases. The CDR3 sequence is 13 residues long. CDR3 in DNA: TGTGCCAGCAGGGGGACATTGAACACTGAAGCTTTCTTT. Translating it yields CASRGTLNTEAFF.

In DNA, the CDR3 is TGTGCCAGCCGGTCGGAGGGGCTGGGAACTGAAGCTTTCTTT. This encodes CASRSEGLGTEAFF. The chain employs TRBV25-1 and TRBJ1-1; D perhaps matches TRBD1 (5 bases). Germline-derived CDR1 and CDR2 are MGHDK and SYGVNS. V lost 8 bases to trimming and J lost 5 bases, with 18 bases between them. The CDR3 is made up of 14 amino acids.

The J gene is TRBJ2-7, the V gene TRBV27, with 8 bases fitting TRBD2. Germline CDR1 reads MNHEY; CDR2 reads SMNVEV (reference sequence). This CDR3 comprises 16 residues. V shed 5 bases and J 2 bases; nucleotides not matched to a gene: 11. CDR3 region: CASSETLAGRAYEQYF. The CDR3 nucleotides read TGTGCCAGCAGTGAAACACTAGCCGGGAGGGCCTACGAGCAGTACTTC.

This clonotype appeared a few times. The chain joins TRBV5-1 to TRBJ2-1; 7 positions agree with TRBD1. CDR1 and CDR2 from the germline V gene are SGHRS and YFSETQ. The CDR3 is 15 amino acids. The trim removed 0 bases at V and 6 bases at J, leaving 6 bases unmatched. The CDR3 DNA follows: TGCGCCAGCAGCTTGGGCCCGACAGGGCTCAATGAGCAGTTCTTC. Amino acid sequence: CASSLGPTGLNEQFF. The whole variable domain, filled in from reference TRBV5-1 and TRBJ2-1, reads KAGVTQTPRYLIKTRGQQVTLSCSPISGHRSVSWYQQTPGQGLQFLFEYFSETQRNKGNFPGRFSGRQFSNSRSEMNVSTLELGDSALYLCASSLGPTGLNEQFFGPGTRLTVL.

This clonotype was detected only a few times. This chain uses TRBV19 with TRBJ2-3, with D tentatively TRBD2 (5 bases). This CDR3 region has 15 residues. V was pared by 1 base and J by 2 bases, with 10 bases between. The V gene's germline CDR1 is LNHDA and CDR2 SQIVND (reference sequence). The CDR3 region has the DNA TGTGCCAGTAGTATAGTCCCGGGAAACACAGATACGCAGTATTTT. It is translated as CASSIVPGNTDTQYF. Complete variable domain (other parts from reference TRBV19 and TRBJ2-3): DGGITQSPKYLFRKEGQNVTLSCEQNLNHDAMYWYRQDPGQGLRLIYYSQIVNDFQKGDIAEGYSVSREKKESFPLTVTSAQKNPTAFYLCASSIVPGNTDTQYFGPGTRLTVL.

The V call is TRBV29-1, the J call TRBJ2-7; 7 bases fit TRBD1. CDR1 is SQVTM, CDR2 ANQGSEA, per germline. This CDR3 comprises 13 residues. V shed 6 bases, J shed 6 bases, and the junction held 11 bases outside the gene matches. DNA for the CDR3: TGCAGCGTCGCAAGACAGGGAGCAGGCGAGCAGTACTTC. As protein: CSVARQGAGEQYF.

V gene TRBV5-1 combines with J gene TRBJ1-1; 7 positions match TRBD1. V dropped 0 bases and J dropped 4; count of bases not matched to a gene: 12. The germline V gene encodes CDR1 SGHRS and CDR2 YFSETQ. The CDR3 consists of 17 residues. In DNA, the CDR3 is TGCGCCAGCAGCTTGGCCTCCTCAAACAGGGGCGGCACTGAAGCTTTCTTT. Its protein product is CASSLASSNRGGTEAFF.

In this sample, this clonotype turned up many times. V is TRBV11-2 and J is TRBJ2-3; 9 positions agree with TRBD2. CDR3 size: 16 residues. Trimming cost V 2 bases and J 6 bases; bases outside gene matches: 9. Per germline, CDR1 SGHAT and CDR2 FQNNGV. CDR3 in DNA: TGTGCCAGCAGCTTAAGACTAGCGGAAGAAGGGGATACGCAGTATTTT. The encoded protein is CASSLRLAEEGDTQYF.